Listed below are T cell receptor beta chains from one sample, sequenced in a study of blood T cell repertoires in COVID-19. Produced via immunoSEQ multiplex PCR; TCRdb's table is partial and in-frame only. This sample carries about 120,000 clones, roughly 84% of them seen once, and the ten largest clones take 3% to 4%. The sequenced material came from peripheral blood. The receptors stem from a man aged 35 to 55 with acute or convalescent COVID-19. The CDR3 runs from the conserved cysteine through the conserved F or W. The D gene is left open where the match is weak. A row's size may be missing; if present it is once, few, many or a size class.

DNA	CDR3	V	length	J	size	D
TGTGCCAGCAGCTTTCAAGGGGGTACCGTCCTGACTTTC	CASSFQGGTVLTF	TRBV5-4	13	TRBJ2-6	-	-
TGCGCCAGCAGCCAAGATCGGGCTAGCGGGGCGAACACCGGGGAGCTGTTTTTT	CASSQDRASGANTGELFF	TRBV4-1	18	TRBJ2-2	once	TRBD2
TGCGCCAGCAGCTTGATCCCTGGGGGCGAAGAGACCCAGTACTTC	CASSLIPGGEETQYF	TRBV5-1	15	TRBJ2-5	-	-
TGTGCCGCGAGCCGATCAGGACAGGGGTACAACACCATATATTTT	CAASRSGQGYNTIYF	TRBV6-5	15	TRBJ1-3	-	TRBD1
TGTGCCAGCAGCTTGGCTGGGGTGAGGGACACTGAAGCTTTCTTT	CASSLAGVRDTEAFF	TRBV5-4	15	TRBJ1-1	-	-
TGTGCCTGGACCCCAGGGAGGTACACTGAAGCTTTCTTT	CAWTPGRYTEAFF	TRBV30	13	TRBJ1-1	-	-
TGTGCCAGCAGTGATTGGGCTGTTCGAGCTTTCTTT	CASSDWAVRAFF	TRBV6-1	12	TRBJ1-1	once	-
TGTGCCAGCTCCCTACAGCCCCCGCGCCTCACAGATACGCAGTATTTT	CASSLQPPRLTDTQYF	TRBV18	16	TRBJ2-3	-	-
TGTGCCTGGAGCAAAAGCGGGTCACAGCCCCAGCATTTT	CAWSKSGSQPQHF	TRBV30	13	TRBJ1-5	-	-
TGTGCCTGGAGTGGGGGGATGGGGGCATTCGGGACCCAGTACTTC	CAWSGGMGAFGTQYF	TRBV30	15	TRBJ2-5	-	-
TGTGCCACCAGTGATCCAAGATCAGGGTCCACTGAAGCTTTCTTT	CATSDPRSGSTEAFF	TRBV24-1	15	TRBJ1-1	once	-
TGTGCCAGCAGGACGGACGGGGGGACTAGCGGGGAACAAACTTCGAACACCGGGGAGCTGTTTTTT	CASRTDGGTSGEQTSNTGELFF	TRBV21-1	22	TRBJ2-2	-	-
TGCAGCGTTGGGACAGTGGATCAGCCCCAGCATTTT	CSVGTVDQPQHF	TRBV29-1	12	TRBJ1-5	-	-
TGCGCCAGCAGCCAGACCGGCGACAGATACACAGATACGCAGTATTTT	CASSQTGDRYTDTQYF	TRBV4-1	16	TRBJ2-3	-	-
TGTGCCAGCTCACCAAGTAGGGACAGGAGTTACGAGCAGTACTTC	CASSPSRDRSYEQYF	TRBV18	15	TRBJ2-7	-	TRBD1
TGTGCCAGCAGCTCAATCGGCGTGTGGGCTTCACCCCTCCACTTT	CASSSIGVWASPLHF	TRBV11-2	15	TRBJ1-6	-	-
TGTGCCAGCAGCGAGGGACAGGGAAGTGAAGCTTTCTTT	CASSEGQGSEAFF	TRBV11-2	13	TRBJ1-1	-	TRBD1
TGCGCCAGCAACACAGGGGACTCTAATTCACCCCTCCACTTT	CASNTGDSNSPLHF	TRBV4-1	14	TRBJ1-6	-	TRBD1
TGTGCCAGCAGCTTACCGGGGGTGGGGGAGCAGTACTTC	CASSLPGVGEQYF	TRBV11-2	13	TRBJ2-7	-	-
TGTGCCAGCAGCCTAGGGGACACTGAAGCTTTCTTT	CASSLGDTEAFF	TRBV3-1/TRBV3-2	12	TRBJ1-1	-	-
TGTGCCAGCAGCTTGCCCGTTGACGGATGGGACAGGAGATCCTACGAGCAGTACTTC	CASSLPVDGWDRRSYEQYF	TRBV11-2	19	TRBJ2-7	-	TRBD1
TGTGCCAGTAGTATGATCCCGGACAGGGGGCGCGGTGAGCAGTTCTTC	CASSMIPDRGRGEQFF	TRBV19	16	TRBJ2-1	few	TRBD1
TGTGCCAGCACAGGGAATAATGAGCAGTTCTTC	CASTGNNEQFF	TRBV2	11	TRBJ2-1	once	-
TGTGCCAGCAGCGGGTATAGCAATCAGCCCCAGCATTTT	CASSGYSNQPQHF	TRBV6-6	13	TRBJ1-5	-	-
TGTGCCAGCTCACCAAAACAGAGCACAGATACGCAGTATTTT	CASSPKQSTDTQYF	TRBV18	14	TRBJ2-3	-	-
TGTGCCAGCAGCGTCCGGGGACTAGCGGGGGGAAACACCGGGGAGCTGTTTTTT	CASSVRGLAGGNTGELFF	TRBV9	18	TRBJ2-2	-	TRBD2
TGTGCCAGCAGCTCGGGCAGGGGCTATGGCTACACCTTC	CASSSGRGYGYTF	TRBV13	13	TRBJ1-2	-	-
TGTGCCAGCAGCCAAGCAGGGGCGGGTAACTATGGCTACACCTTC	CASSQAGAGNYGYTF	TRBV14	15	TRBJ1-2	-	-
TGTGCCACCAGGGCCTACAGGGATAATGAAAAACTGTTTTTT	CATRAYRDNEKLFF	TRBV24-1	14	TRBJ1-4	-	-
TGTGCCAGCAGCCTCGTAGGGACAGGGCTTGAGACCCAGTACTTC	CASSLVGTGLETQYF	TRBV7-2	15	TRBJ2-5	-	TRBD1
TGTGCCACCAGCAGAGATTCCCAGGGCGAAGCTTTCTTT	CATSRDSQGEAFF	TRBV15	13	TRBJ1-1	-	-
TGTGCCAGCAGCTTAGCAGGGGGACTAGCGGGGGATGAGCAGTACTTC	CASSLAGGLAGDEQYF	TRBV7-2	16	TRBJ2-7	-	TRBD2
TGTGCCAGCAGCCCAGCGGGGGGGCCAGAGACCCAGTACTTC	CASSPAGGPETQYF	TRBV7-2	14	TRBJ2-5	-	TRBD2
TGTGCCACCAGCAGTATACTAGCGGGGGCTTTGTACCAAGAGACCCAGTACTTC	CATSSILAGALYQETQYF	TRBV15	18	TRBJ2-5	-	TRBD2
TGTGCCAGCAGCCACCCGGGACAGGGGGCCTACGAGCAGTACTTC	CASSHPGQGAYEQYF	TRBV5-6	15	TRBJ2-7	-	TRBD1
TGTGCCAGCAGCCACGGGAGGGGACGCCGAGAAGCTTTCTTT	CASSHGRGRREAFF	TRBV11-2	14	TRBJ1-1	-	-
TGTGCCAGCAGTTCAGGGGGGTGGGGAACAGATACGCAGTATTTT	CASSSGGWGTDTQYF	TRBV6-5	15	TRBJ2-3	-	-
TGTGCCAGCAGCTCCGCAAGTGGGCCAGGGGGCCTCGAGACCCAGTACTTC	CASSSASGPGGLETQYF	TRBV5-4	17	TRBJ2-5	-	TRBD1
TGTGCCAGCAGTGAAACAGGGCTCACCGGGGAGCTGTTTTTT	CASSETGLTGELFF	TRBV25-1	14	TRBJ2-2	-	-
TGTGCCAGCAGGAGTGACAGTGCCTACGAGCAGTACTTC	CASRSDSAYEQYF	TRBV12-3/TRBV12-4	13	TRBJ2-7	-	-
TGTGCCAGCAGCCACGGGTTCAGGGGAACCTACGAGCAGTACTTC	CASSHGFRGTYEQYF	TRBV6-5	15	TRBJ2-7	-	-
TGTGCCAGCAGCTTTGGAGCTAGCTCTGGAAACACCATATATTTT	CASSFGASSGNTIYF	TRBV7-9	15	TRBJ1-3	few	-
TGCGCCAGCAGCCGCCAGGGACTAGCGGAGGGACTGATGAACATTCAGTACTTC	CASSRQGLAEGLMNIQYF	TRBV4-1	18	TRBJ2-4	-	TRBD2
TGTGCCAGCAGCCCGACAGGGGGCAACATGAACACTGAAGCTTTCTTT	CASSPTGGNMNTEAFF	TRBV7-9	16	TRBJ1-1	few	TRBD1
TGTGCCAGCAGTGAGGGCGATTTAGGGACCCAGTACTTC	CASSEGDLGTQYF	TRBV6-1	13	TRBJ2-5	once	-
TGTGCCAGCTCACCAGGGGAGCGATATGGCTACACCTTC	CASSPGERYGYTF	TRBV18	13	TRBJ1-2	-	-
TGTGCCAGCAGCCAAGGGGGGGGCAGGGGGCCCGACAATCAGCCCCAGCATTTT	CASSQGGGRGPDNQPQHF	TRBV3-1/TRBV3-2	18	TRBJ1-5	-	TRBD1
TGCAGCGTGACAGCTAACTATGGCTACACCTTC	CSVTANYGYTF	TRBV29-1	11	TRBJ1-2	-	-
TGTGCCAGCAGCTCAGGACAGGGCAAAGAAAAAAGAGGCTACACCTTC	CASSSGQGKEKRGYTF	TRBV7-9	16	TRBJ1-2	-	TRBD1